The source of this TCR beta chain is a study of cytomegalovirus exposure and HLA in healthy donors. The PCR ran on 60 Vbeta and 13 Jbeta primers. The protocol was immunoSEQ multiplex PCR, while the TCRdb copy is restricted to in-frame clones and leaves out a portion. Of around 180,000 clones listed, 70% to 85% are singletons. Study-level points and caveats: Despite most TCR sequences being rare, some public TCRs occurred in many donors.

For this clone: What it binds is not known.

The junction had 9 bases not matched to a gene; V was cut back by 4 bases and J by 3 bases. The germline V gene has CDR1 SQVTM and CDR2 ANQGSEA. The CDR3 length is 15 residues. The sample taken for sequencing was PBMCs. This sequence joins TRBV29-1 and TRBJ2-1; 7 bases align to TRBD2. The TCR sequence derives from a man aged 18 to 30 in good health and CMV-seronegative. The CDR3: CSVAPGGRNYNEQFF. For the CDR3, the DNA is TGCAGCGTTGCTCCGGGAGGACGGAACTACAATGAGCAGTTCTTC.